What follows is one T cell receptor beta chain and its context. These data come from a study of T cells in tuberculosis. Produced via immunoSEQ multiplex PCR; TCRdb's table is partial and in-frame only. The repertoire holds about 25,000 clones, with 90% to 95% as singletons. At study entry, adolescents had tuberculin skin tests and IGRA screening. Sequencing was done on a sample of PBMCs. The sequence was collected from a donor between 10 and 35 years old with latent tuberculosis or without tuberculosis infection. Some clones in this sample may be carry-over from other donors' samples.

CDR3 bases: TGTGCCAGCAGCTTAGGGGCGGGGGCCGCTAATGAAAAACTGTTTTTT. This sequence encodes CASSLGAGAANEKLFF. This rearrangement joins TRBV11-2 to TRBJ1-4; possibly TRBD1 for D (6 bases). Trimming pared 1 base from V and 3 bases from J, leaving 12 bases between. Germline-derived CDR1 and CDR2 are SGHAT and FQNNGV. The CDR3 is 16 residues long.